This TCR beta chain was obtained from a study of cytomegalovirus exposure and HLA in healthy donors. PCR was performed using 60 Vbeta and 13 Jbeta primers. The method was immunoSEQ multiplex PCR; TCRdb's version includes in-frame clones alone and lacks a portion of them. This sample yields around 150,000 clones, of which about 64% are seen a single time; 6% to 8.5% belongs to the top ten. Sequences were obtained from PBMCs. This clonotype was sampled from a woman aged 55-75 years in good health and CMV-seropositive.

The CDR3 bases are TGTGCCAGCTCACCGACTAGCGGGTCGTACAATGAGCAGTTCTTC. Its protein is CASSPTSGSYNEQFF. The chain employs TRBV18 and TRBJ2-1, with 10 bases matching TRBD2. Germline trimming cut 3 bases from V and 4 bases from J; bases unmatched to any gene: 3. CDR3 length: 15 residues. Per germline, CDR1 KGHSH and CDR2 LQKENI.